This T cell receptor (beta chain) was sequenced in a study of OX40 agonist ivuxolimab in advanced cancers. The study in broad terms: The costimulatory receptor OX40 (CD134) was targeted by ivuxolimab, a fully human IgG2 agonistic monoclonal antibody. Intravenous ivuxolimab was administered to patients every 2 weeks at six dose levels: 0.01, 0.1, 0.3, 1.5, 3 and 10 mg/kg. Among the roughly 54 dose-escalation patients, around 20 had hepatocellular carcinoma, 15 melanoma, 9 renal cell carcinoma and 9 head and neck cancer. A male proportion of 75% to 85% and a mean age of about 60 years, ranging from 23 to 79, were recorded for the dose-escalation cohort. Patients were allowed to have had prior anti-PD-1, anti-PD-L1 or anti-CTLA-4 therapy, and roughly 40% of the dose-escalation patients had previously received checkpoint inhibitors. Partial responses were achieved by three dose-escalation patients, of whom one had hepatocellular carcinoma and two had cutaneous melanoma. Peripheral TCRbeta sequencing was intended to test whether TCR sequence diversity was altered and clonal T-cell expansion was caused by ivuxolimab. The monotherapy dose-escalation portion (N of about 50 patients) of the phase I ivuxolimab trial is reported in the paper.

Patients with a history of autoimmune disease or receiving systemic immunosuppression were excluded from the trial. Peripheral blood for TCR sequencing was drawn from every dose cohort at baseline, at cycle 4 day 1 and at cycle 7 day 1. Samples were obtained from an open-label, multicenter, first-in-human phase I dose-escalation trial of ivuxolimab. Adults with locally advanced or metastatic melanoma, renal cell, hepatocellular, or head and neck squamous cell carcinoma were enrolled in the trial. CD4+ and CD8+ T cells were sorted separately from peripheral blood before TCR sequencing. Concerning this clone: Its antigen has not been determined. Nothing much larger sits one base from this clone, and base qualities are not available.

To sequence the TCRbeta CDR3 region, genomic DNA was isolated from the sorted cells. TCRbeta CDR3 regions were sequenced using the immunoSEQ Assay. The immuneACCESS repertoire file appears here via TCRdb, limited to in-frame rearrangements. These files lack a portion of the clones; in checked studies, under half of the deficit traces to unresolved V genes, and the cause of the others is not known. Within this sample are under 150,000 clones, with 75% to 90% of them counted one time only. The ten largest clones represent 0.55% to 0.7% of the sample. Broad study findings and their caveats: Low levels of normalized T-cell clonal expansion were also seen in some patients who did not respond. After ivuxolimab, more expanded clones were found on average in CD8+ T cells than in CD4+ T cells. Which antigens the clonally expanded peripheral T cells were specific for was not determined. In partial responders in the 0.1-3.0 mg/kg groups, normalized peripheral clonal expansion was found to be among the lowest, especially among CD8+ T cells. Clonal expansion of both CD4+ and CD8+ blood T cells was observed from baseline to week 6 at doses 0.1 to 3.0 mg/kg.

Specimen: CD4+ or CD8+ T cells sorted from blood, collected in a trial of the OX40 agonist ivuxolimab. The clonotype comes from an adult with an advanced solid tumor such as melanoma, head and neck, liver or kidney cancer.

This receptor has the CDR3 CASTRTDYQPQHF. The DNA sequence is TGTGCCAGCACCAGGACAGATTATCAGCCCCAGCATTTT. The chain is made from TRBV5-8 and TRBJ1-5, with a tentative D gene TRBD1 over 6 matching bases. Via the germline V gene, CDR1 is SGHTS and CDR2 YDEGEE. Measured from the cysteine to the phenylalanine, the CDR3 is 13 residues long. Only the CDR3 region is kept as DNA, spanning 39 bases read in frame from base 1. V lost 6 bases and J lost 5 bases; the stretch between them is 12 bases long.